These 32 T cell receptor beta chains were all obtained from the same sample, sequenced in a study of T cell responses to AZD1222 COVID-19 vaccine (dated by TCRdb to the early 2020s). Read against the paper, the sample's time point label means: baseline before first vaccination. Libraries were constructed by the immunoSEQ multiplex PCR assay. Sourced from immuneACCESS, this table was stored by TCRdb with only in-frame sequences that have V and J called. A share of the clones is absent; for the studies checked, an unresolved V gene accounts for under half, and the remainder has no known explanation. Recorded for this sample are roughly 170,000 clones; around nine tenths of them occurred a single time. The ten largest clones take up around 0.5% of the sample. Sequencing was performed on peripheral blood, taken on day 0 of AZD1222 vaccination. The receptors stem from an adult in good health.

The rearrangement uses TRBV9 and TRBJ2-4; D is possibly TRBD1 (5 bases). Germline V gives CDR1 SGDLS, CDR2 YYNGEE. Trimming took 4 bases from V and 0 from J, leaving 17 bases between them. The CDR3 has 17 residues. The CDR3: CASSPTPTDLAKNIQYF. As DNA, the CDR3 is TGTGCCAGCAGCCCCACACCGACAGATCTAGCCAAAAACATTCAGTACTTC.

This chain joins TRBV28 and TRBJ2-3; D gene ambiguous. Trimming removed 2 bases from V and 2 bases from J, with 5 bases in between. Germline V gene lookup returns CDR1 MDHEN and CDR2 SYDVKM. The CDR3 contains 13 residues. Written as DNA, the CDR3 is TGTGCCAGCAGTTTAAAGGCCACAGATACGCAGTATTTT. It encodes CASSLKATDTQYF. Together with reference TRBV28 and TRBJ2-3, the CDR3 gives the full variable domain: DVKVTQSSRYLVKRTGEKVFLECVQDMDHENMFWYRQDPGLGLRLIYFSYDVKMKEKGDIPEGYSVSREKKERFSLILESASTNQTSMYLCASSLKATDTQYFGPGTRLTVL.

This clone was counted only a few times. The gene calls are TRBV9 and TRBJ2-3; 13 nucleotides line up with TRBD2. This CDR3 spans 18 amino acids. The V gene's germline CDR1 is SGDLS and CDR2 YYNGEE. Unmatched junction bases numbered 5, after V lost 1 base and J lost 0 bases. CDR3 coding DNA: TGTGCCAGCAGCGTACGCACTAGCGGGAGGGCAAGCACAGATACGCAGTATTTT. Its protein is CASSVRTSGRASTDTQYF. The variable domain in full, completed from reference TRBV9 and TRBJ2-3, reads DSGVTQTPKHLITATGQRVTLRCSPRSGDLSVYWYQQSLDQGLQFLIQYYNGEERAKGNILERFSAQQFPDLHSELNLSSLELGDSALYFCASSVRTSGRASTDTQYFGPGTRLTVL.

J is TRBJ2-5 and V is TRBV30; 10 bases line up with TRBD1. The junction had 16 bases not matched to a gene; V was cut back by 0 bases and J by 3 bases. This CDR3 contains 19 residues. Germline V gives CDR1 GTSNPN, CDR2 SVGIG (reference sequence). CDR3 sequence (DNA): TGTGCCTGGAGTGTACAGGGGGCAGTTCACGGACAGGGGGAAGAGACCCAGTACTTC. Its protein is CAWSVQGAVHGQGEETQYF.

The V call is TRBV28, the J call TRBJ1-1; 8 nucleotides align to TRBD1. Losses at the gene ends were 6 bases for V and 4 bases for J; bases not matched to a gene: 10. The CDR3 extends over 15 amino acids. Germline V lookup: CDR1 MDHEN, CDR2 SYDVKM. The CDR3 DNA follows: TGTGCCAGCAGAGAAGCGAGACAGGGGAGCACTGAAGCTTTCTTT. Protein sequence: CASREARQGSTEAFF.

The chain recombines TRBV6-5 with TRBJ1-1, with no clear D. Germline CDR1 is MNHEY and CDR2 is SVGAGI. The CDR3 contains 13 residues. The V end lost 5 bases, the J end lost 11 bases, and 18 bases lay between the germline ends. The DNA for the CDR3 is TGTGCCAGCAGTCAAAAGGACCCGATGATGGCTTTCTTT. It codes for CASSQKDPMMAFF.

This chain joins TRBV10-1 and TRBJ2-7; D remains unclear. This CDR3 contains 14 residues. With 2 bases removed from V and 0 bases from J, the gap between germline ends came to 8 bases. CDR1 and CDR2 (germline): WNHNN, SYGVQD (reference sequence). The CDR3 DNA follows: TGCGCCAGCAGTGAGGGCAGCTTCTCCTACGAGCAGTACTTC. It translates to CASSEGSFSYEQYF.

This clone was picked up a small number of times. The rearrangement uses TRBV3-1 (or the pseudogene TRBV3-2) and TRBJ1-6; D may be TRBD1 (6 bases). The CDR3 has 14 amino acids. Trimming shortened V by 2 bases and J by 9 bases, and 11 bases separated the two germline ends. Germline loops: CDR1 LGHDT, CDR2 YNNKEL (reference sequence). CDR3 loop: CASSQPGAASPLHF. As DNA, the CDR3 is TGTGCCAGCAGCCAACCAGGGGCGGCTTCACCCCTCCACTTT.

The count of this clone is one. The gene calls are TRBV7-9 and TRBJ1-2; D is ambiguous. Germline CDR1 is SEHNR and CDR2 is FQNEAQ (reference sequence). The V end was cut by 1 base, the J end by 4 bases, with 25 bases between. The CDR3 is 19 amino acids. The CDR3 reads CASSLELLPLTLGSYGYTF. CDR3 coding DNA: TGTGCCAGCAGCTTAGAGCTACTCCCTCTCACCCTTGGCTCCTATGGCTACACCTTC. Based on the CDR3 plus reference TRBV7-9 and TRBJ1-2, the full variable domain is DTGVSQNPRHKITKRGQNVTFRCDPISEHNRLYWYRQTLGQGPEFLTYFQNEAQLEKSRLLSDRFSAERPKGSFSTLEIQRTEQGDSAMYLCASSLELLPLTLGSYGYTFGSGTRLTVV.

V and J are TRBV27 and TRBJ2-1, with 8 bases lining up with TRBD2. Germline V gene sequence: CDR1 MNHEY, CDR2 SMNVEV (reference sequence). The CDR3 covers 14 residues. V was clipped by 5 bases and J by 8 bases; unmatched bases: 8. This CDR3 reads CASSPKAGVYEQFF. The CDR3 DNA reads as TGTGCCAGCAGTCCAAAAGCGGGAGTCTATGAGCAGTTCTTC.

This clone was picked up a small number of times. The rearrangement links TRBV11-3 to TRBJ2-7; TRBD1 aligns across 8 bases. Germline CDR1 and CDR2: SGHNT and YENEEA. The CDR3 runs 16 residues. V shed 0 bases, J shed 3 bases, and the junction held 7 bases outside the gene matches. DNA for the CDR3: TGTGCCAGCAGCTTAGATAAGGACAGGGTTATCTACGAGCAGTACTTC. The encoded protein is CASSLDKDRVIYEQYF.

The chain links TRBV30 to TRBJ1-3; D perhaps matches TRBD1 (6 bases). The CDR3 is made up of 14 amino acids. The V gene lost 5 bases and the J gene lost 0 bases, with 11 bases spanning the gap. Germline V gene sequence: CDR1 GTSNPN, CDR2 SVGIG (reference sequence). Here the CDR3 DNA reads TGTGCCTGGGCGCAGGGGCTCTCTGGAAACACCATATATTTT. This sequence encodes CAWAQGLSGNTIYF.

The rearrangement uses TRBV14 and TRBJ1-1; 8 bases align to TRBD1. CDR3 size: 14 residues. The junction had 8 bases not matched to a gene; V was cut back by 3 bases and J by 8 bases. Germline CDR1 is SGHDN and CDR2 is FVKESK. This CDR3 is CASSQVQGVSEAFF. The CDR3 DNA is TGTGCCAGCAGCCAGGTACAGGGGGTAAGCGAAGCTTTCTTT.

The rearrangement links TRBV28 to TRBJ1-1; D is uncertain. Germline V lookup: CDR1 MDHEN, CDR2 SYDVKM. The length of the CDR3 is 14 residues. V was cut by 5 bases and J by 0 bases, with 10 bases left in between. In DNA form, the CDR3 reads TGTGCCAGCAGTCCCGCAGCAATGAACACTGAAGCTTTCTTT. Translating gives CASSPAAMNTEAFF.

To note about this clone: Other DNA sequences from this sample encode an identical CDR3 as well. This rearrangement joins TRBV19 to TRBJ1-5, with D perhaps TRBD1 (5 bases). The ends were cut back, 7 bases at V and 2 bases at J, with 12 bases in the middle. In germline, CDR1 is LNHDA, CDR2 SQIVND (reference sequence). The CDR3 runs 14 residues. The CDR3 here is CASNRGEGNQPQHF. The CDR3 DNA is TGTGCCAGTAATCGGGGGGAAGGCAATCAGCCCCAGCATTTT.

This chain links TRBV14 with TRBJ2-5; TRBD2 agrees at 10 bases. From germline, CDR1 is SGHDN and CDR2 FVKESK. The ends lost 5 bases at V and 1 base at J; junction bases unmatched: 4. The CDR3 runs to 15 residues. The CDR3 nucleotides read TGTGCCAGCAGCATAGCGGGGGGCCTCCAAGAGACCCAGTACTTC. This encodes CASSIAGGLQETQYF.

Written as DNA, the CDR3 is TGCGCCAGCAGGAGTGGCGGGGGGGATACGCAGTATTTT. Residues: CASRSGGGDTQYF. V and J are TRBV5-1 and TRBJ2-3; the match to TRBD2 covers 8 bases. V gave up 5 bases and J gave up 6 bases; unmatched junction bases: 5. This CDR3 comprises 13 residues. Germline V gives CDR1 SGHRS, CDR2 YFSETQ.

The chain recombines TRBV6-5 with TRBJ1-2; D is undetermined. The CDR3 has 12 residues. V was clipped by 6 bases and J by 7 bases, with 12 bases between them. Per germline, CDR1 MNHEY and CDR2 SVGAGI. CDR3 in amino acids: CASSPSRAGYTF. The DNA of the CDR3 is TGTGCCAGCAGCCCCTCAAGAGCTGGCTACACCTTC.

The chain uses TRBV6-5 and TRBJ2-7, with 9 bases aligning to TRBD1. After removal of 6 bases from V and 2 bases from J, the junction contained 5 bases not matched to a gene. CDR3 size: 14 residues. Germline CDR1 is MNHEY and CDR2 is SVGAGI. The DNA for the CDR3 is TGTGCCAGCAGGGGGACAGGGCCGCCCTACGAGCAGTACTTC. Translating it yields CASRGTGPPYEQYF.

The genes are TRBV6-5 and TRBJ1-2, with TRBD1 matching 8 bases. Trimming took 10 bases from V and 1 from J; bases not matched to a gene: 8. Germline values: CDR1 MNHEY, CDR2 SVGAGI. The CDR3 sequence is 14 residues long. CDR3 region: CATQQGGVNYGYTF. The CDR3 nucleotides are TGTGCCACCCAACAGGGGGGGGTTAACTATGGCTACACCTTC.

The rearrangement uses TRBV29-1 and TRBJ2-1; tentative D call: TRBD1 (5 bases). V lost 4 bases to trimming and J lost 7 bases, with 14 bases between them. The CDR3 consists of 13 residues. Germline CDR1 and CDR2: SQVTM and ANQGSEA. The CDR3 loop reads CSVGGRAWNEQFF. The CDR3 DNA reads TGCAGCGTTGGAGGCAGGGCGTGGAATGAGCAGTTCTTC.

The table lists this clone with a count of one. V is TRBV5-4 and J is TRBJ2-1; tentatively, D is TRBD2 (6 bases). CDR1 is SGHNT and CDR2 is YYREEE in the germline V gene (reference sequence). The CDR3 spans 15 residues. The germline V and J ends were trimmed by 6 bases and 2 bases, with 15 bases remaining between them. Here the CDR3 reads CASTTSGRTYNEQFF. The CDR3 coding sequence is TGTGCCAGCACCACCTCGGGGAGGACCTACAATGAGCAGTTCTTC. Based on the CDR3 plus reference TRBV5-4 and TRBJ2-1, the full variable domain is ETGVTQSPTHLIKTRGQQVTLRCSSQSGHNTVSWYQQALGQGPQFIFQYYREEENGRGNFPPRFSGLQFPNYSSELNVNALELDDSALYLCASTTSGRTYNEQFFGPGTRLTVL.

The chain employs TRBV7-2 and TRBJ1-2, with no clear D. The CDR3 covers 11 residues. Trimming shortened V by 4 bases and J by 7 bases, and 7 bases separated the two germline ends. CDR1 is SGHTA, CDR2 FQGNSA, per germline. The CDR3 loop reads CASSSPAGYTF. The CDR3, as DNA: TGTGCCAGCAGCTCCCCGGCTGGCTACACCTTC.

The chain couples TRBV9 to TRBJ1-1, with a tentative D call TRBD1 (5 bases). CDR3 length: 13 amino acids. V was trimmed by 2 bases and J by 0 bases, leaving 5 bases between them. Germline CDR1 reads SGDLS; CDR2 reads YYNGEE. The CDR3 nucleotides read TGTGCCAGCAGCGTGACAGTGAACACTGAAGCTTTCTTT. Amino acid sequence: CASSVTVNTEAFF.

This rearrangement joins TRBV9 to TRBJ2-1, with unresolved D. CDR3 length: 11 amino acids. The germline gives CDR1 SGDLS, CDR2 YYNGEE. The V gene lost 3 bases and the J gene lost 8 bases, with 6 bases spanning the gap. For the CDR3, the DNA is TGTGCCAGCAGCGGCTCTCATGAGCAGTTCTTC. Its protein product is CASSGSHEQFF.

The chain carries TRBV7-2 and TRBJ2-7; no firm D call. CDR3 length: 16 amino acids. Per germline, CDR1 SGHTA and CDR2 FQGNSA. Trimming left V 5 bases short and J 0 bases short, with 17 bases between. CDR3 in amino acids: CASSLPRSGHSYEQYF. The CDR3 DNA follows: TGTGCCAGCAGCCTACCGCGGTCAGGTCACTCCTACGAGCAGTACTTC.

This chain connects TRBV2 to TRBJ1-5, with 11 nucleotides matching TRBD1. Germline loops: CDR1 SNHLY, CDR2 FYNNEI. The CDR3 is 15 amino acids. Germline trimming cut 4 bases from V and 2 bases from J; bases unmatched to any gene: 1. The CDR3 loop reads CASSVDRGRNQPQHF. The CDR3 nucleotides read TGTGCCAGCAGTGTGGACAGGGGGCGCAATCAGCCCCAGCATTTT.

The V and J genes are TRBV4-3 and TRBJ2-5, with TRBD2 identical over 11 bases. The CDR3 runs to 14 residues. Trimming at V came to 5 bases and at J to 4 bases, leaving 3 bases not matched to a gene. The V gene's germline CDR1 is LGHNA and CDR2 YSLEER. The CDR3 region has the DNA TGCGCCAGCAGCACCGGGACTAGCGGAGAGACCCAGTACTTC. Its protein is CASSTGTSGETQYF.

The chain carries TRBV29-1 and TRBJ2-7; 9 bases line up with TRBD2. With 5 bases clipped from V and 6 bases from J, the junction kept 8 bases outside the gene matches. The V gene's germline CDR1 is SQVTM and CDR2 ANQGSEA. There are 13 residues in the CDR3. CDR3 loop: CSVMQEAGGEQYF. The CDR3 nucleotides are TGCAGCGTTATGCAGGAAGCGGGAGGCGAGCAGTACTTC.

This sequence joins TRBV7-9 and TRBJ1-1; no firm D call. In germline, CDR1 is SEHNR, CDR2 FQNEAQ (reference sequence). Trimming took off 4 bases at V and 5 bases at J, with 8 bases between the two ends. This CDR3 comprises 12 residues. CDR3 coding DNA: TGTGCCAGCAGCTATCAGAGAACTGAAGCTTTCTTT. It translates to CASSYQRTEAFF. Filled out from reference TRBV7-9 and TRBJ1-1, the complete variable domain reads DTGVSQNPRHKITKRGQNVTFRCDPISEHNRLYWYRQTLGQGPEFLTYFQNEAQLEKSRLLSDRFSAERPKGSFSTLEIQRTEQGDSAMYLCASSYQRTEAFFGQGTRLTVV.

The CDR3 sequence is CASRVMNTEAFF. The CDR3 DNA reads as TGTGCCAGCAGGGTGATGAACACTGAAGCTTTCTTT. This chain uses TRBV12-3 or TRBV12-4 with TRBJ1-1, with D unresolved. This CDR3 is built from 12 residues. V was pared by 6 bases and J by 0 bases, with 5 bases between.

The chain joins TRBV7-3 to TRBJ1-1, with 7 bases matching TRBD1. From germline, CDR1 is SGHTA and CDR2 FQGTGA. Losses at the gene ends were 4 bases for V and 4 bases for J; bases not matched to a gene: 12. The CDR3 runs 16 residues. CDR3 amino acids: CASSSVNRGLGTEAFF. In DNA, the CDR3 is TGTGCCAGCAGCTCGGTTAACAGGGGCTTGGGCACTGAAGCTTTCTTT.